The 10 T cell receptor beta chains presented below share a single source sample, sequenced in a study of T cells in Graves' hyperthyroidism and ophthalmopathy (dated by TCRdb to about 2019). Libraries were constructed by multiplex PCR. Sequencing instrument: Illumina HiSeq 2000. TCR beta CDR3 regions were amplified from RNA transcripts. A first-round RT-PCR of the TCR CDR3 used the HTBI primer set with the Qiagen OneStep RT-PCR kit. TCRdb ran its own pipeline on the public reads, namely fastp trimming at Q25 and MiXCR clone calling, and kept in-frame beta chains. One record per CDR3 amino acid sequence lists the most common genes and DNA. In all, the sample holds some 350,000 distinct CDR3 sequences, and roughly an eighth of those were seen once. The ten most abundant clones make up 30% to 35% of the sample. Sample: blood. The receptors derive from a woman between 40 and 55 years old with Graves' ophthalmopathy.

This clonotype was observed many times. The CDR3 region is CSATDREAYNEQFF. The DNA for the CDR3 is TGCAGTGCTACGGACAGGGAGGCCTACAATGAGCAGTTCTTC. The chain links TRBV20-1 to TRBJ2-1, with TRBD1 matching 8 bases. The CDR3 extends over 14 amino acids. V dropped 4 bases and J dropped 2; count of bases not matched to a gene: 4. Germline-derived CDR1 and CDR2 are DFQATT and SNEGSKA (reference sequence).

This clonotype was found many times. The V and J genes are TRBV7-9 and TRBJ2-5; TRBD1 agrees at 8 bases. J gave up 5 bases and V 3 bases, and 8 bases lay outside the gene matches. In germline, CDR1 is SEHNR, CDR2 FQNEAQ (reference sequence). The CDR3 runs to 15 residues. This CDR3 is CASSFRTGLGETQYF. The CDR3 DNA is TGTGCCAGCAGCTTTCGGACAGGGCTGGGGGAGACCCAGTACTTC.

This clonotype was detected many times. The V gene is TRBV2, the J gene TRBJ2-2; the match to TRBD2 covers 13 bases. The V gene end was trimmed by 10 bases and the J gene end by 6 bases; junction bases not matched to a gene: 8. The CDR3 is 15 amino acids. The germline V gene has CDR1 SNHLY and CDR2 FYNNEI. The CDR3 sequence is CATRVTSGRAGELFF. In nucleotides, the CDR3 is TGTGCCACACGAGTAACTAGCGGGAGGGCCGGGGAGCTGTTTTTT.

This clonotype was observed many times. V usage is TRBV6-1 and J usage is TRBJ2-1; TRBD2 aligns across 14 bases. The CDR3 extends over 15 amino acids. The germline CDR1 and CDR2 sequences are MNHNS and SASEGT. The J segment lost 7 bases and the V segment lost 6 bases, leaving 5 bases of the junction unmatched. CDR3 sequence reads: CASSGLAGGGNEQFF. The CDR3 DNA follows: TGTGCCAGCAGCGGACTAGCGGGGGGCGGGAATGAGCAGTTCTTC.

This clonotype was observed many times. This sequence joins TRBV6-2 or TRBV6-3 and TRBJ1-1, with TRBD1 matching 7 bases. The CDR3 loop spans 16 amino acids. Germline CDR1 is MNHEY and CDR2 is SVGEGT. The junction had 15 bases not matched to a gene; V was cut back by 11 bases and J by 0 bases. CDR3 coding DNA: TGTGCCGCGAAAAGGGCTGCCACAGGGGTGAACACTGAAGCTTTCTTT. This encodes CAAKRAATGVNTEAFF.

V usage is TRBV11-2 and J usage is TRBJ1-2, with TRBD1 matching over 10 bases. Trimming at V came to 5 bases and at J to 1 base, leaving 4 bases not matched to a gene. From germline, CDR1 is SGHAT and CDR2 FQNNGV. This CDR3 is 15 amino acids long. The CDR3 DNA reads TGTGCCAGCAGCAACCGGGACAGGGGTAACTATGGCTACACCTTC. Encoded protein: CASSNRDRGNYGYTF.

In its sample, this clonotype was seen many times. CDR3 sequence: CASSSRTGTGGDTQYF. CDR3 coding DNA: TGTGCCAGCAGCTCACGAACCGGGACAGGAGGGGATACGCAGTATTTT. The chain carries TRBV11-2 and TRBJ2-3; 8 bases are shared with TRBD1. Per the germline V gene, CDR1 is SGHAT and CDR2 is FQNNGV. The CDR3 is made up of 16 amino acids. V shed 4 bases, J shed 6 bases, and the junction held 12 bases outside the gene matches.

In DNA form, the CDR3 reads TGTGCCAGCAGTTCAGGGTTCCCAGAGACCCAGTACTTC. This translates into CASSSGFPETQYF. V is TRBV12-3 or TRBV12-4 and J is TRBJ2-5; D might be TRBD1 (5 bases). V was cut by 4 bases and J by 4 bases, with 10 bases left in between. The CDR3 contains 13 residues.

The sample holds many counts of this clonotype. This sequence joins TRBV7-2 and TRBJ1-1; the D is unclear. Germline loops: CDR1 SGHTA, CDR2 FQGNSA. The CDR3 extends over 13 amino acids. Trimming shortened V by 1 base and J by 3 bases, and 6 bases separated the two germline ends. CDR3 region: CASSLEAYTEAFF. The DNA of the CDR3 is TGTGCCAGCAGCTTAGAGGCGTACACTGAAGCTTTCTTT. The whole variable domain, filled in from reference TRBV7-2 and TRBJ1-1, reads GAGVSQSPSNKVTEKGKDVELRCDPISGHTALYWYRQSLGQGLEFLIYFQGNSAPDKSGLPSDRFSAERTGGSVSTLTIQRTQQEDSAVYLCASSLEAYTEAFFGQGTRLTVV.

This clonotype was seen more than once but under ten times. The chain couples TRBV25-1 to TRBJ2-3, with D unresolved. Germline V CDR1 and CDR2: MGHDK, SYGVNS. Deletions cut 9 bases from V and 12 bases from J, with 19 bases between. CDR3 length: 12 amino acids. DNA of the CDR3: TGTGCCAGTATGGATGTGGTCGAAGTTCAGTATTTT. The encoded protein is CASMDVVEVQYF.